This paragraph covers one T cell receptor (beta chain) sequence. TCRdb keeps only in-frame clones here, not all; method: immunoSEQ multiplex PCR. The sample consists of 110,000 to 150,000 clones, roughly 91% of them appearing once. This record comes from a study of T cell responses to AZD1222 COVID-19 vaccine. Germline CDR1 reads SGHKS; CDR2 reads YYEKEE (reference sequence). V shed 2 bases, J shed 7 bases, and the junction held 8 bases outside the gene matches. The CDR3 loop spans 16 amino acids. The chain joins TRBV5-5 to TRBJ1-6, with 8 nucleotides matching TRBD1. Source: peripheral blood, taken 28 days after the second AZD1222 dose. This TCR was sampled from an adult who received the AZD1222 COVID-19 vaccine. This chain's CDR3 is CASSFLPDRVNSPLHF. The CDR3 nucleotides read TGTGCCAGCAGCTTCCTCCCGGACAGGGTCAATTCACCCCTCCACTTT.